This TCR beta chain was observed in a study of T-cell reconstitution after alpha-beta-depleted transplantation in children. The authors prepared the TCRbeta library with unique molecular identifiers. One entry per CDR3 protein results from TCRdb running MiXCR on the PCR reads. The data show hundreds of thousands of distinct CDR3 sequences, about 33% seen once. V lost 4 bases and J 3 bases, leaving 12 bases between the germline ends. This CDR3 spans 15 amino acids. The origin of this receptor is a human donor who donated a stem cell graft to a child with aplastic anemia. The chain combines TRBV12-3 or TRBV12-4 with TRBJ2-2; D call uncertain. The source material was PBMCs from the stem cell graft donor, sampled from the stem cell graft. CDR3 DNA sequence: TGTGCCAGCAGTTCCTACACCGCCCACACCGGGGAGCTGTTTTTT. It encodes CASSSYTAHTGELFF.